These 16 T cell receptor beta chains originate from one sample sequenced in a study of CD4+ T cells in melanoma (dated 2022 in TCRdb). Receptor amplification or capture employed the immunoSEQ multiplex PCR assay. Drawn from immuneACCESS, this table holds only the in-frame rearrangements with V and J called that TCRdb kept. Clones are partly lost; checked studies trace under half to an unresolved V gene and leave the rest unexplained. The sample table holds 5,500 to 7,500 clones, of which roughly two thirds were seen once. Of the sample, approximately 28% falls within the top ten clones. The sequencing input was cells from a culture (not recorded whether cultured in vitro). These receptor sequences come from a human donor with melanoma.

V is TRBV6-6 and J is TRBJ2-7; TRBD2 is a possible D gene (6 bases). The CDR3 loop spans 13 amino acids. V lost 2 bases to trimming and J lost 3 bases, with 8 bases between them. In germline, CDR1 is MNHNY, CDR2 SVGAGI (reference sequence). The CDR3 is CASSYRGGYEQYF. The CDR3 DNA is TGTGCCAGCAGTTACAGGGGAGGCTACGAGCAGTACTTC.

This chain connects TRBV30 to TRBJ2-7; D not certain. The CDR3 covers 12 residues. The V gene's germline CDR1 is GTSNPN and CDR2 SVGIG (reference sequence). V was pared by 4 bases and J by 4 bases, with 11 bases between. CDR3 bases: TGTGCCTGGACTTCCGAGAGATACGAGCAGTACTTC. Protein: CAWTSERYEQYF.

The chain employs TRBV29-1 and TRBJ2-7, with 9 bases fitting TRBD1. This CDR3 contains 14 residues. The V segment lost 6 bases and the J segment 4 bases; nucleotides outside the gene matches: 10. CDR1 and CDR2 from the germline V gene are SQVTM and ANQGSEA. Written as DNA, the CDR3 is TGCAGCGTACCCTCCGGGACAGGGACTTACGAGCAGTACTTC. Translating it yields CSVPSGTGTYEQYF.

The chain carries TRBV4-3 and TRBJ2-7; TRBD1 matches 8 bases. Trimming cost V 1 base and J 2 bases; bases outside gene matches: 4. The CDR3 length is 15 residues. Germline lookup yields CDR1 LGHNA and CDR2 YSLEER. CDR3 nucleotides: TGCGCCAGCAGCCAAGCTGACAGGGGCCCCTACGAGCAGTACTTC. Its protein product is CASSQADRGPYEQYF.

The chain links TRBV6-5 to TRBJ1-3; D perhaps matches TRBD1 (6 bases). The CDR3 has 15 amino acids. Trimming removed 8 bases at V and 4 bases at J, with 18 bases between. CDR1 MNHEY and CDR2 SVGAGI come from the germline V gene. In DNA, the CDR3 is TGTGCCAGCTCCCCCGGGGGGGCGGGGGGAAACACCATATATTTT. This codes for CASSPGGAGGNTIYF.

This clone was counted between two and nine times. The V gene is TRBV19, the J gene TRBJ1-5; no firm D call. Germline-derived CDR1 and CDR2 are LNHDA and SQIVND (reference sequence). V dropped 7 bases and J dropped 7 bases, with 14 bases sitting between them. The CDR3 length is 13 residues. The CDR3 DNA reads TGTGCCAGTACCCAGACTGGTTGGCAGCCCCAGCATTTT. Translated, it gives CASTQTGWQPQHF.

This chain's CDR3 is CASSQGNTGELFF. The CDR3 DNA is TGCGCCAGCAGCCAGGGGAACACCGGGGAGCTGTTTTTT. V gene TRBV4-1 combines with J gene TRBJ2-2; D remains unclear. The ends were cut back, 3 bases at V and 1 base at J, with 3 bases in the middle. The CDR3 totals 13 residues. Germline V gene data show CDR1 as MGHRA and CDR2 as YSYEKL.

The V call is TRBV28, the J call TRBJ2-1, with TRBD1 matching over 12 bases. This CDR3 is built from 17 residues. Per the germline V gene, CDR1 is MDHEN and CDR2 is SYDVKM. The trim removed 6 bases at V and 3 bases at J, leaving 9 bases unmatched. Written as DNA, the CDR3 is TGTGCCAGCAGGCCTCCGGGACAGGGGGCTGGCTACAATGAGCAGTTCTTC. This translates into CASRPPGQGAGYNEQFF.

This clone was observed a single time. Here the CDR3 reads CASSLPGNDNEQFF. The CDR3 nucleotides are TGTGCCAGCAGCTTGCCCGGTAACGACAATGAGCAGTTCTTC. This rearrangement joins TRBV5-5 to TRBJ2-1; unclear D gene. Trimming stripped 1 base from V and 5 bases from J, with 10 bases between. Germline V CDR1 and CDR2: SGHKS, YYEKEE (reference sequence). This CDR3 has 14 residues.

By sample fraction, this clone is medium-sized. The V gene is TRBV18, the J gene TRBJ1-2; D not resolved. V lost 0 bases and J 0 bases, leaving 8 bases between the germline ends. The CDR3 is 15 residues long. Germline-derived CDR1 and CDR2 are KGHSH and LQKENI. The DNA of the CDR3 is TGTGCCAGCTCACCACCGGATCATCCTAACTATGGCTACACCTTC. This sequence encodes CASSPPDHPNYGYTF.

The CDR3 DNA sequence: TGTGCCAGCAGCTTGGCACGGAGAAGGGGAGGCACCGGGGAGCTGTTTTTT. Translating it yields CASSLARRRGGTGELFF. V gene TRBV5-8 combines with J gene TRBJ2-2; a possible D gene is TRBD2 (6 bases). The CDR3 length is 17 residues. V shed 0 bases and J shed 4 bases, with 16 bases lying between them. Germline assignment: CDR1 SGHTS and CDR2 YDEGEE. Full variable domain (remainder filled in from reference TRBV5-8 and TRBJ2-2): EAGVTQSPTHLIKTRGQQATLRCSPISGHTSVYWYQQALGLGLQFLLWYDEGEERNRGNFPPRFSGRQFPNYSSELNVNALELEDSALYLCASSLARRRGGTGELFFGEGSRLTVL.

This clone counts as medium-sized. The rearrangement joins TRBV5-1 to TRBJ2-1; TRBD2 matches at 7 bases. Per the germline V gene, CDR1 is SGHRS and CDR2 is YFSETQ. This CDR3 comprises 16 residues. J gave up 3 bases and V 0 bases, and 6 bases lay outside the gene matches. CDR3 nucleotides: TGCGCCAGCAGCTTGGACGGGGGGACCAACTACAATGAGCAGTTCTTC. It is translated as CASSLDGGTNYNEQFF.

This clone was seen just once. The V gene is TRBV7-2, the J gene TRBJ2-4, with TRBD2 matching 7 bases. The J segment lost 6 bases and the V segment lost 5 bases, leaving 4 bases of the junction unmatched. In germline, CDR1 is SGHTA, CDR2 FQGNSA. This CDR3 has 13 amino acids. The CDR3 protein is CASSLGGSNIQYF. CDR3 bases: TGTGCCAGCAGCCTGGGGGGGTCAAACATTCAGTACTTC.

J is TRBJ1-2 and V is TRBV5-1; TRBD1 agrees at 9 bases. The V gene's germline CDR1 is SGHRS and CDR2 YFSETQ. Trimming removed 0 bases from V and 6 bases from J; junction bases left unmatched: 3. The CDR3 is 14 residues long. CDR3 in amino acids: CASSLVGQGDGYTF. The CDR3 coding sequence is TGCGCCAGCAGCTTGGTGGGACAGGGAGATGGCTACACCTTC.

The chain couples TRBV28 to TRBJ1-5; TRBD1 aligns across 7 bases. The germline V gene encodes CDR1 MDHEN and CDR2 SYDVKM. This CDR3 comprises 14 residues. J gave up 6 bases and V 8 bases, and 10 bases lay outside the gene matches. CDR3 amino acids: CASSGGGGIQPQHF. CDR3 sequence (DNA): TGTGCCAGCTCAGGGGGAGGGGGGATTCAGCCCCAGCATTTT. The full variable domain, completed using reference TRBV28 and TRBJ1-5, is DVKVTQSSRYLVKRTGEKVFLECVQDMDHENMFWYRQDPGLGLRLIYFSYDVKMKEKGDIPEGYSVSREKKERFSLILESASTNQTSMYLCASSGGGGIQPQHFGDGTRLSIL.

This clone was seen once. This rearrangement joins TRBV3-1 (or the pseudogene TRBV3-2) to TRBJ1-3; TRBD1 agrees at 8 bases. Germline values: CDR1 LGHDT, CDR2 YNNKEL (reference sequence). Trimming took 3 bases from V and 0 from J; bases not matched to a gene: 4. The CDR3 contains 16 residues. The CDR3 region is CASSQDRASSGNTIYF. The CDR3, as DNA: TGTGCCAGCAGCCAGGACAGGGCAAGCTCTGGAAACACCATATATTTT.